The entry below describes one T cell receptor (beta chain). This specimen belongs to a study of blood T cell repertoires in COVID-19. Study overall: The samples span acute and convalescent COVID-19 from the United States, Italy and Spain. T cells, B-cell-depleted T cells, or PBMCs supplied cDNA or gDNA.

Authors' analysis steps: Amplification from reference gene primers served as the basis for estimated nucleated cell counts. Here immunoSEQ multiplex PCR was the method, and the copy in TCRdb shows in-frame clones only, minus some. That table gives V, J and clone size, and the DNA gave D and trimming. The table includes tens of thousands of clones, 80% to 95% detected once. CDR1 SGHTA and CDR2 FQGNSA come from the germline V gene. Between the trimmed V and J ends, which lost 6 bases and 6 bases, there was a span of 18 bases. This CDR3 is 15 amino acids long. The V call is TRBV7-2, the J call TRBJ1-5, with D maybe TRBD1 (6 bases). The source of this sequence is a human donor with active COVID-19. The donor label of this sample is uncertain. The sequenced sample consisted of peripheral blood. The CDR3 DNA is TGTGCCAGCAGTTCCACAGGGAGCCTATCTCAGCCCCAGCATTTT. Translating it yields CASSSTGSLSQPQHF. Full variable domain (remainder filled in from reference TRBV7-2 and TRBJ1-5): GAGVSQSPSNKVTEKGKDVELRCDPISGHTALYWYRQSLGQGLEFLIYFQGNSAPDKSGLPSDRFSAERTGGSVSTLTIQRTQQEDSAVYLCASSSTGSLSQPQHFGDGTRLSIL.